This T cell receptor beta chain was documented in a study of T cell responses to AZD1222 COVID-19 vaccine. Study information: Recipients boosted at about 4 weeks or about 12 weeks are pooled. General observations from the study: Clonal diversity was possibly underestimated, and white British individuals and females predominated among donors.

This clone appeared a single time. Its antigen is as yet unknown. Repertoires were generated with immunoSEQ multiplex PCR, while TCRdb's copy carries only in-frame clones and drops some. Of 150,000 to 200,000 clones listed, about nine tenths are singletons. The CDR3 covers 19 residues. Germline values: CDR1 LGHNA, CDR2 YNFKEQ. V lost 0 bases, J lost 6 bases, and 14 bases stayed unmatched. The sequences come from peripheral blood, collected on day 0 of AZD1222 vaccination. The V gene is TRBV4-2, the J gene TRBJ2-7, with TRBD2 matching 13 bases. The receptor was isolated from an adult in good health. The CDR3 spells CASSQERALAGGTGREQYF. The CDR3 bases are TGTGCCAGCAGCCAAGAGAGAGCACTAGCGGGGGGGACGGGGCGCGAGCAGTACTTC.